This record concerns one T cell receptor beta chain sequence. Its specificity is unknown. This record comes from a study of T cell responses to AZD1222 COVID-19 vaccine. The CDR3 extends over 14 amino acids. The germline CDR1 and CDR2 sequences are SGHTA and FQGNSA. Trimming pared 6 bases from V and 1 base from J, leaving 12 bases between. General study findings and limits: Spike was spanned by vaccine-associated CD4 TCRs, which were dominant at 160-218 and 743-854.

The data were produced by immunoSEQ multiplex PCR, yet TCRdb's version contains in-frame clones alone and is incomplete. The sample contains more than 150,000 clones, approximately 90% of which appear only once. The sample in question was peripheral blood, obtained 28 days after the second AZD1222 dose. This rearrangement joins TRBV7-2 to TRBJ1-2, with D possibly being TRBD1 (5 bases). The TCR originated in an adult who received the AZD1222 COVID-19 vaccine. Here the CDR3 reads CASSPTAHNYGYTF. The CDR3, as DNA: TGTGCCAGCAGTCCGACAGCCCATAACTATGGCTACACCTTC.